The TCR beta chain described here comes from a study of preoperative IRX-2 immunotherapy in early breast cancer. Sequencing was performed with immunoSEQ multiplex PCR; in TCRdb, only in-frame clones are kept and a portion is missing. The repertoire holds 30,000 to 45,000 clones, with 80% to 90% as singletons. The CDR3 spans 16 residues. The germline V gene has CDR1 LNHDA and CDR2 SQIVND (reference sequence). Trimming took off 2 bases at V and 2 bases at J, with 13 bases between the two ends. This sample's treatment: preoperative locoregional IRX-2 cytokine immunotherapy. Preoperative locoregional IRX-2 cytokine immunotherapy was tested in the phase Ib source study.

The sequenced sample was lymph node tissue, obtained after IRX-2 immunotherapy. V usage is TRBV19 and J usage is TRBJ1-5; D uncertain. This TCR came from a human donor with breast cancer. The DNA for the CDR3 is TGTGCCAGTAGTATATTACGAGGAGCGGGCAATCAGCCCCAGCATTTT. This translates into CASSILRGAGNQPQHF.